Shown below are 18 T cell receptor beta chains from a single sample sequenced in a study of cytomegalovirus exposure and HLA in healthy donors (dated by TCRdb to about 2017). The library was obtained by the immunoSEQ multiplex PCR assay. The multiplex PCR relied on a mix of 60 forward primers for TCR Vbeta segments and 13 reverse primers for TCR Jbeta segments. TCRdb's version of the immuneACCESS table is confined to in-frame rearrangements and falls short of the full clone set. An unresolved V gene accounts for under half of the shortfall where checked; the remainder is of unknown origin. In this sample the table shows 100,000 to 150,000 clones, 81% of which occur a single time. The ten largest make up about 0.63% of the sample. The specimen was PBMCs. The source of these receptors is a man in his late teens or twenties in good health and CMV-seronegative.

This clone turned up a few times. The chain combines TRBV6-4 with TRBJ2-6; tentatively, D is TRBD1 (6 bases). Germline loops: CDR1 MRHNA, CDR2 SNTAGT. The CDR3 is 15 residues long. V gave up 0 bases and J gave up 4 bases, with 7 bases separating them. This CDR3 is CASSDSGQGANVLTF. In DNA, the CDR3 is TGTGCCAGCAGTGACTCAGGACAGGGGGCCAACGTCCTGACTTTC.

This rearrangement joins TRBV7-9 to TRBJ2-3, with TRBD1 identical over 11 bases. V lost 4 bases to trimming and J lost 0 bases; unmatched junction nucleotides: 0. This CDR3 has 15 amino acids. Germline assignment: CDR1 SEHNR and CDR2 FQNEAQ (reference sequence). CDR3 region: CASSWDRGSTDTQYF. The CDR3 region has the DNA TGTGCCAGCAGCTGGGACAGGGGGAGCACAGATACGCAGTATTTT. Using reference TRBV7-9 and TRBJ2-3 for the parts outside the CDR3, the full variable domain is DTGVSQNPRHKITKRGQNVTFRCDPISEHNRLYWYRQTLGQGPEFLTYFQNEAQLEKSRLLSDRFSAERPKGSFSTLEIQRTEQGDSAMYLCASSWDRGSTDTQYFGPGTRLTVL.

The chain uses TRBV5-4 and TRBJ2-7; TRBD2 aligns across 8 bases. The ends lost 2 bases at V and 4 bases at J; junction bases unmatched: 8. Germline V lookup: CDR1 SGHNT, CDR2 YYREEE (reference sequence). The CDR3 sequence is 15 residues long. The DNA of the CDR3 is TGTGCCAGCAGCTTTCTAGGCGGGGGGATTTACGAGCAGTACTTC. This codes for CASSFLGGGIYEQYF. Full variable domain (remainder filled in from reference TRBV5-4 and TRBJ2-7): ETGVTQSPTHLIKTRGQQVTLRCSSQSGHNTVSWYQQALGQGPQFIFQYYREEENGRGNFPPRFSGLQFPNYSSELNVNALELDDSALYLCASSFLGGGIYEQYFGPGTRLTVT.

V gene TRBV7-4 combines with J gene TRBJ1-1; tentative D call: TRBD1 (5 bases). Germline lookup yields CDR1 SGHVT and CDR2 SQSDAQ. The CDR3 runs 13 residues. Deletions cut 7 bases from V and 6 bases from J, with 15 bases between. This chain's CDR3 is CASIGQGDPEAFF. DNA for the CDR3: TGTGCCAGCATCGGGCAGGGTGACCCTGAAGCTTTCTTT. Based on the CDR3 plus reference TRBV7-4 and TRBJ1-1, the full variable domain is GAGVSQSPRYKVAKRGRDVALRCDSISGHVTLYWYRQTLGQGSEVLTYSQSDAQRDKSGRPSGRFSAERPERSVSTLKIQRTEQGDSAVYLCASIGQGDPEAFFGQGTRLTVV.

The rearrangement joins TRBV4-3 to TRBJ2-1, with no clear D. With 3 bases removed from V and 7 bases from J, the gap between germline ends came to 10 bases. CDR1 and CDR2 (germline): LGHNA, YSLEER. The CDR3 totals 13 residues. CDR3 sequence (DNA): TGCGCCAGCAGCCATGATACTTGGAATGAGCAGTTCTTC. It yields the protein CASSHDTWNEQFF.

The genes are TRBV13 and TRBJ2-2; 13 nucleotides agree with TRBD2. Looked up from germline, CDR1 is PRHDT and CDR2 is FYEKMQ (reference sequence). The CDR3 runs to 15 residues. V trimming: 7 bases; J trimming: 6 bases; junction bases outside the gene matches: 5. In DNA form, the CDR3 reads TGTGCCAGCACCGTACTAGCGGGGGGGTCCGGGGAGCTGTTTTTT. Translation gives CASTVLAGGSGELFF.

The J gene is TRBJ2-5, the V gene TRBV5-4; 11 nucleotides line up with TRBD2. The CDR3 is made up of 15 amino acids. CDR1 is SGHNT, CDR2 YYREEE, per germline (reference sequence). The V segment lost 3 bases and the J segment 4 bases; nucleotides outside the gene matches: 5. DNA of the CDR3: TGTGCCAGCAGCTATAGCGGGGGGGCCGGAGAGACCCAGTACTTC. It specifies CASSYSGGAGETQYF.

V usage is TRBV11-2 and J usage is TRBJ2-5, with TRBD2 as a possible D gene (6 bases). V gave up 0 bases and J gave up 7 bases, with 12 bases separating them. The CDR3 is made up of 14 amino acids. CDR1 is SGHAT and CDR2 is FQNNGV in the germline V gene. CDR3 region: CASSLEEGVGTQYF. DNA of the CDR3: TGTGCCAGCAGCTTAGAGGAGGGCGTCGGGACCCAGTACTTC.

The rearrangement links TRBV5-6 to TRBJ2-2, with D possibly being TRBD2 (5 bases). Germline assignment: CDR1 SGHDT and CDR2 YYEEEE. V was clipped by 2 bases and J by 6 bases, with 11 bases between them. The CDR3 has 14 amino acids. The CDR3 nucleotides are TGTGCCAGCAGCTTTTTTACAGCGGCCGGGGAGCTGTTTTTT. It codes for CASSFFTAAGELFF.

V is TRBV30 and J is TRBJ2-1, with 11 positions matching TRBD2. Germline CDR1 GTSNPN, CDR2 SVGIG (reference sequence). This CDR3 has 17 amino acids. Trimming removed 1 base from V and 0 bases from J; junction bases left unmatched: 5. CDR3 protein: CAWSGTSGRRSYNEQFF. Here the CDR3 DNA reads TGTGCCTGGAGTGGGACTAGCGGGCGTCGCTCCTACAATGAGCAGTTCTTC. Filled out from reference TRBV30 and TRBJ2-1, the complete variable domain reads SQTIHQWPATLVQPVGSPLSLECTVEGTSNPNLYWYRQAAGRGLQLLFYSVGIGQISSEVPQNLSASRPQDRQFILSSKKLLLSDSGFYLCAWSGTSGRRSYNEQFFGPGTRLTVL.

V usage is TRBV5-1 and J usage is TRBJ1-1; TRBD1 might be the D (5 bases). The CDR3 length is 15 residues. Looked up from germline, CDR1 is SGHRS and CDR2 is YFSETQ. Deletions cut 1 base from V and 0 bases from J, with 10 bases between. CDR3 sequence (DNA): TGCGCCAGCAGCTTGCTAGGGGCCATGAACACTGAAGCTTTCTTT. It yields the protein CASSLLGAMNTEAFF. Complete variable domain (other parts from reference TRBV5-1 and TRBJ1-1): KAGVTQTPRYLIKTRGQQVTLSCSPISGHRSVSWYQQTPGQGLQFLFEYFSETQRNKGNFPGRFSGRQFSNSRSEMNVSTLELGDSALYLCASSLLGAMNTEAFFGQGTRLTVV.

CDR3 nucleotide sequence: TGTGCCAGCAGCTTGAGCAGGGCCGGGAATGAGCAGTTCTTC. Its protein is CASSLSRAGNEQFF. The V call is TRBV7-9, the J call TRBJ2-1, with a weak D call TRBD1 (5 bases). This CDR3 has 14 residues. Trimming pared 3 bases from V and 7 bases from J, leaving 13 bases between. CDR1 is SEHNR, CDR2 FQNEAQ, per germline (reference sequence).

The chain carries TRBV18 and TRBJ2-3, with 12 nucleotides matching TRBD1. This CDR3 comprises 16 residues. Germline V gene lookup returns CDR1 KGHSH and CDR2 LQKENI. V trimming: 0 bases; J trimming: 9 bases; junction bases outside the gene matches: 7. Here the CDR3 DNA reads TGTGCCAGCTCACCACCGGGACAGGGGGCGAGGGGGACGCAGTATTTT. Translation gives CASSPPGQGARGTQYF.

V is TRBV15 and J is TRBJ2-4; D is possibly TRBD2 (5 bases). Trimming took 1 base from V and 0 from J, leaving 16 bases between them. Germline V gives CDR1 LNHNV, CDR2 YYDKDF (reference sequence). This CDR3 has 18 amino acids. CDR3: CATSRGTGSGLAKNIQYF. The CDR3 nucleotides read TGTGCCACCAGCAGAGGGACGGGGAGCGGACTAGCCAAAAACATTCAGTACTTC.

V is TRBV5-1 and J is TRBJ1-1; the D is unclear. This CDR3 is 18 amino acids long. V was trimmed by 4 bases and J by 0 bases, leaving 22 bases between them. Per germline, CDR1 SGHRS and CDR2 YFSETQ. The CDR3: CASSVGLIGSVMNTEAFF. As DNA, the CDR3 is TGCGCCAGCAGCGTTGGACTCATCGGAAGCGTAATGAACACTGAAGCTTTCTTT.

This clone showed up just a few times. The chain uses TRBV29-1 and TRBJ1-1; no firm D call. V lost 3 bases, J lost 5 bases, and 19 bases lay in between. Germline loops: CDR1 SQVTM, CDR2 ANQGSEA. The CDR3 runs to 15 residues. CDR3 coding DNA: TGCAGCGTTGAGGGTTTGAGGATTTCCGGGACTGAAGCTTTCTTT. Its translation is CSVEGLRISGTEAFF.

The gene calls are TRBV6-5 and TRBJ1-1; the D is unclear. The germline V and J ends were trimmed by 4 bases and 8 bases, with 20 bases remaining between them. Looked up from germline, CDR1 is MNHEY and CDR2 is SVGAGI. This CDR3 has 15 amino acids. The CDR3 bases are TGTGCCAGCAGTTCCCTAACTAATACTGACCCCGAAGCTTTCTTT. Residues: CASSSLTNTDPEAFF.

V is TRBV6-6 and J is TRBJ2-7; D gene uncertain. Germline lookup yields CDR1 MNHNY and CDR2 SVGAGI (reference sequence). V was trimmed by 0 bases and J by 5 bases, leaving 8 bases between them. CDR3 length: 13 amino acids. Here the CDR3 reads CASSYSRRDEQYF. In DNA, the CDR3 is TGTGCCAGCAGTTACTCGAGACGGGACGAGCAGTACTTC.